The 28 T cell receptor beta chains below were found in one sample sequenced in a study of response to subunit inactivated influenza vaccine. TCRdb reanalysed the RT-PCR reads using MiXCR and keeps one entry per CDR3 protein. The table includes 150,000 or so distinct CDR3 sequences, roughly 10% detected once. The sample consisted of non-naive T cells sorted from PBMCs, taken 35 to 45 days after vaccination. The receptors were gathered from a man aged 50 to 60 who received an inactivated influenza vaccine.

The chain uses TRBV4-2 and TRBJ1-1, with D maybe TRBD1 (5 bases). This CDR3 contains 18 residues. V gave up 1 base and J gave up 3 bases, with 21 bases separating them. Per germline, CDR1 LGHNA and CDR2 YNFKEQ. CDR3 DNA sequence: TGTGCCAGCAGCCAAGTCACAGGTTTTCGCCCTTCGTACACTGAAGCTTTCTTT. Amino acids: CASSQVTGFRPSYTEAFF.

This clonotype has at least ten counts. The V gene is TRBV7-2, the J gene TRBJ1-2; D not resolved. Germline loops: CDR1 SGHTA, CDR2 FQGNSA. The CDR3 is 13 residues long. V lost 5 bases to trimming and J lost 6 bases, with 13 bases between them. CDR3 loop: CASSTQTSNGYTF. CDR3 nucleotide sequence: TGTGCCAGCAGCACCCAGACTTCTAATGGCTACACCTTC.

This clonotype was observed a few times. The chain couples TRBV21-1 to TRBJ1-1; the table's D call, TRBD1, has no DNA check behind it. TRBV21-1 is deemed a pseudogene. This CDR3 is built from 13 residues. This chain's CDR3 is CASRGPADTEAFF. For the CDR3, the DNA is TGTGCCAGCAGGGGGCCTGCGGACACTGAAGCTTTCTTT.

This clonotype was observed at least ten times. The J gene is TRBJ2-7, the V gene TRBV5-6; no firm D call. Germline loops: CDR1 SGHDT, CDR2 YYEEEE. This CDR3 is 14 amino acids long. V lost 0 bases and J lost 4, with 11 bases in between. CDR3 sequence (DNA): TGTGCCAGCAGCTTGGCCGATCTGGGATACGAGCAGTACTTC. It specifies CASSLADLGYEQYF.

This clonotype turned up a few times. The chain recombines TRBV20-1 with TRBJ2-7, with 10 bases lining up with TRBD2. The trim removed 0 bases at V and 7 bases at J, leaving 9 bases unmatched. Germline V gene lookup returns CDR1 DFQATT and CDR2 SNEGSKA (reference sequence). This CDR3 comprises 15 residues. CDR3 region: CSARDLAGDAKEQYF. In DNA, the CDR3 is TGCAGTGCTAGAGATCTAGCGGGAGACGCCAAAGAGCAGTACTTC.

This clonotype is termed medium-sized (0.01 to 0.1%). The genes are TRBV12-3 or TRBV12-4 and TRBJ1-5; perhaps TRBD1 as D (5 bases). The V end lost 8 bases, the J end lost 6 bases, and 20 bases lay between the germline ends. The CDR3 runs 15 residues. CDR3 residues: CASSLEGQGGQPQHF. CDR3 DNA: TGTGCCAGCTCCCTTGAGGGGCAGGGAGGTCAGCCCCAGCATTTT.

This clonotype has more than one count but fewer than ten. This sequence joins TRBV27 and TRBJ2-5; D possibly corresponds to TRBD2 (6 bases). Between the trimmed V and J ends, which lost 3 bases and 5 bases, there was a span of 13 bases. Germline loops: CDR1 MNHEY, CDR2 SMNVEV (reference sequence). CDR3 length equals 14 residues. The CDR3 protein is CASSFLGEVETQYF. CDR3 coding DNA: TGTGCCAGCAGTTTCTTGGGGGAGGTTGAGACCCAGTACTTC.

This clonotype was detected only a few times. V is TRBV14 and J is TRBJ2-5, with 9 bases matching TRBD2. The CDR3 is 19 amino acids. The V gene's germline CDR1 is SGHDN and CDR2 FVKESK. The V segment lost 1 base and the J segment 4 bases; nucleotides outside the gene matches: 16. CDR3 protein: CASSQALGLASGPRETQYF. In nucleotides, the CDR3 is TGTGCCAGCAGCCAAGCCCTCGGACTAGCGTCGGGACCAAGAGAGACCCAGTACTTC.

The CDR3 region has the DNA TGTGCCACCAGTGATTCGAAGGGACCGACGTTGTTCGAGCAGTACTTC. Amino acids: CATSDSKGPTLFEQYF. This chain uses TRBV24-1 with TRBJ2-7; the D call may be TRBD1 or TRBD2 (5 bases each). The germline V gene encodes CDR1 KGHDR and CDR2 SFDVKD. V dropped 2 bases and J dropped 6 bases, with 19 bases sitting between them. The CDR3 is made up of 16 amino acids.

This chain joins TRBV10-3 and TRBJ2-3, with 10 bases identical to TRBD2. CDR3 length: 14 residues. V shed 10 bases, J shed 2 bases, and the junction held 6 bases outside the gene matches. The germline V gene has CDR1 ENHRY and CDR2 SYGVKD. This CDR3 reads CATRTSGDTDTQYF. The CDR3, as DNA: TGTGCCACACGGACTAGCGGAGACACAGATACGCAGTATTTT.

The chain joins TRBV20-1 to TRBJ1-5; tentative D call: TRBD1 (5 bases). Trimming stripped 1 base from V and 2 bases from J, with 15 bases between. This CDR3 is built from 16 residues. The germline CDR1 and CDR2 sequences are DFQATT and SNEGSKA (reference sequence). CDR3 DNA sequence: TGCAGTGCTAGAGCGGGAGGGGCGGTAGGCAATCAGCCCCAGCATTTT. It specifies CSARAGGAVGNQPQHF.

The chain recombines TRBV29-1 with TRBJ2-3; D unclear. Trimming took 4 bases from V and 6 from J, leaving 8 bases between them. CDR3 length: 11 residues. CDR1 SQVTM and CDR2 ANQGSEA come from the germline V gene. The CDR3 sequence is CSVAFFDTQYF. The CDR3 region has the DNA TGCAGCGTTGCATTTTTTGATACGCAGTATTTT.

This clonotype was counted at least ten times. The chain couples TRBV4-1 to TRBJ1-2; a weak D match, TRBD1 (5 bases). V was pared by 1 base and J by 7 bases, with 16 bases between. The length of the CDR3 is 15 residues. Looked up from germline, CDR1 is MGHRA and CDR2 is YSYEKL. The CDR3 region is CASSQVNQGTSGYTF. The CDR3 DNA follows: TGCGCCAGCAGCCAAGTCAACCAGGGTACCTCTGGCTACACCTTC.

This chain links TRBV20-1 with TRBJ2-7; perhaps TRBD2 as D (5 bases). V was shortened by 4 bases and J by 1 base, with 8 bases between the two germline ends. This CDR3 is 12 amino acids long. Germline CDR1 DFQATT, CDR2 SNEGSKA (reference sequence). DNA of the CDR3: TGCAGTGCTAATAGCGCGTCCTACGAGCAGTACTTC. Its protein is CSANSASYEQYF.

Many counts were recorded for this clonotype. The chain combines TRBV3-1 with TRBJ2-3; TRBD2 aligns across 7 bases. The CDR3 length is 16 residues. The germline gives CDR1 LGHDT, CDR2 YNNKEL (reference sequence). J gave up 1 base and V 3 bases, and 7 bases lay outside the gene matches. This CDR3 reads CASSHLGAGGTDTQYF. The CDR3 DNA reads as TGTGCCAGCAGCCATCTCGGGGCGGGGGGCACAGATACGCAGTATTTT.

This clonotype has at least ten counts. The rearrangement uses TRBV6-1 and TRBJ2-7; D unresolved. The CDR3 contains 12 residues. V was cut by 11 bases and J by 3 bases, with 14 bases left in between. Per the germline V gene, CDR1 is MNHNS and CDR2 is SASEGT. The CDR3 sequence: CAGSTFGYEQYF. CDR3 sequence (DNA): TGTGCCGGGTCTACCTTTGGCTACGAGCAGTACTTC.

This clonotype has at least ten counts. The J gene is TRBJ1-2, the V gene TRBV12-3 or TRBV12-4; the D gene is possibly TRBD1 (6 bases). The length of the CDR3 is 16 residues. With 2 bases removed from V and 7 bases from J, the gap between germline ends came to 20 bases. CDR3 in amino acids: CASSLSSTGRTPGYTF. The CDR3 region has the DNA TGTGCCAGCAGTTTATCGAGTACAGGGCGGACCCCTGGCTACACCTTC.

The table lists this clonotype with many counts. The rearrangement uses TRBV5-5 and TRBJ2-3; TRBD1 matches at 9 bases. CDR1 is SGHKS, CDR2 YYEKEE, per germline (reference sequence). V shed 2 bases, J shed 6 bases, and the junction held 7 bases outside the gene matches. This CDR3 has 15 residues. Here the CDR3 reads CASSFSGTGRDTQYF. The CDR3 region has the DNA TGTGCCAGCAGCTTTTCCGGGACAGGGAGGGATACGCAGTATTTT.

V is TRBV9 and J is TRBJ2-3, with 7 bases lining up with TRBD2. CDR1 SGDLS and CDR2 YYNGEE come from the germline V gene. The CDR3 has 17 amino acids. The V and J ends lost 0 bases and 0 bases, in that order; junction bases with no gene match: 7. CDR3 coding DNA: TGTGCCAGCAGCGTAGGATTAGCGGGTAGAAGCACAGATACGCAGTATTTT. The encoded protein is CASSVGLAGRSTDTQYF.

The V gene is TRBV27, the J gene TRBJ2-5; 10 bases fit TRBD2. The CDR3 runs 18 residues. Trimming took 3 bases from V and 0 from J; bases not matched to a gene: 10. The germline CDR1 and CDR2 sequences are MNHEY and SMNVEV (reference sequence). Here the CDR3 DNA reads TGTGCCAGCAGTTTCTCCTCCGTTAGCGGGAGGTACCAAGAGACCCAGTACTTC. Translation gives CASSFSSVSGRYQETQYF.

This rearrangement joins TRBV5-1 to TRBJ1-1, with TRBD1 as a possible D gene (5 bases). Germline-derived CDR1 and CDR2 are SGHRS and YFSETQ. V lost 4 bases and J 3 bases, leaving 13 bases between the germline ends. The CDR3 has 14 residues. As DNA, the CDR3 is TGCGCCAGCAGCCCCGGGGGGGTCGACACTGAAGCTTTCTTT. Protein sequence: CASSPGGVDTEAFF.

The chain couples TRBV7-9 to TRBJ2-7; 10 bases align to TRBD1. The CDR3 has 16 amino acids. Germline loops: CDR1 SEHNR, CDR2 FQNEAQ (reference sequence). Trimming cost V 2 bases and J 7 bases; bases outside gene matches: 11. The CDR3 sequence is CASSLRARQGAEEQYF. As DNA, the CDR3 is TGTGCCAGCAGCTTACGTGCGAGACAGGGGGCAGAAGAGCAGTACTTC. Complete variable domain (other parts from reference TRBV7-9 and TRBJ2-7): DTGVSQNPRHKITKRGQNVTFRCDPISEHNRLYWYRQTLGQGPEFLTYFQNEAQLEKSRLLSDRFSAERPKGSFSTLEIQRTEQGDSAMYLCASSLRARQGAEEQYFGPGTRLTVT.

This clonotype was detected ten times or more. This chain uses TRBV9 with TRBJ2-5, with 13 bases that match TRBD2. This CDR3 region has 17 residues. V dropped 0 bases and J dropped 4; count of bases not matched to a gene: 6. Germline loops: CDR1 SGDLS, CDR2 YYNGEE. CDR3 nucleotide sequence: TGTGCCAGCAGCGTAGCTCCGGGACTAGCGGGGAGAGAGACCCAGTACTTC. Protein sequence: CASSVAPGLAGRETQYF.

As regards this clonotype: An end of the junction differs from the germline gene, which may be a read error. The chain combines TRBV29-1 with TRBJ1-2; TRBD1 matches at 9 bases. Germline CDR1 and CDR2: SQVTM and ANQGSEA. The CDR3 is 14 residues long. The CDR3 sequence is CSAERDRGTYGYTF. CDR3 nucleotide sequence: TGCAGCGCTGAAAGAGACAGGGGGACCTATGGCTACACCTTC. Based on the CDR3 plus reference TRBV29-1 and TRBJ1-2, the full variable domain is SAVISQKPSRDICQRGTSLTIQCQVDSQVTMMFWYRQQPGQSLTLIATANQGSEATYESGFVIDKFPISRPNLTFSTLTVSNMSPEDSSIYLCSAERDRGTYGYTFGSGTRLTVV.

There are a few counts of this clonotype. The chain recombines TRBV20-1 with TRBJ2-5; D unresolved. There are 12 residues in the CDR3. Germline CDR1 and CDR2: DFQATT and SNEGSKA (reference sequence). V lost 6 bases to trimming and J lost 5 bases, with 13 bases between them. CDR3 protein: CSARPSEETQYF. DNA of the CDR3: TGCAGTGCCAGACCTTCCGAGGAGACCCAGTACTTC.

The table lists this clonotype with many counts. The CDR3 nucleotides are TGCGCCAGCAGCTTGGGAGCGAATACGCAGTATTTT. It specifies CASSLGANTQYF. The rearrangement links TRBV5-1 to TRBJ2-3; no clear D. This CDR3 region has 12 residues. In germline, CDR1 is SGHRS, CDR2 YFSETQ. Trimming shortened V by 0 bases and J by 7 bases, and 6 bases separated the two germline ends. The complete variable domain, with remaining parts taken from reference TRBV5-1 and TRBJ2-3, reads KAGVTQTPRYLIKTRGQQVTLSCSPISGHRSVSWYQQTPGQGLQFLFEYFSETQRNKGNFPGRFSGRQFSNSRSEMNVSTLELGDSALYLCASSLGANTQYFGPGTRLTVL.

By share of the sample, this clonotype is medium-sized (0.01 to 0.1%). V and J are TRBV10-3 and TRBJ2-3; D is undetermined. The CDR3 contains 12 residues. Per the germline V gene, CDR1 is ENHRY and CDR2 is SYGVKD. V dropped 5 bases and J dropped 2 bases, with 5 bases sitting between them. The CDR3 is CAISPTTDTQYF. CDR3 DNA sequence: TGTGCCATCAGTCCAACCACAGATACGCAGTATTTT.

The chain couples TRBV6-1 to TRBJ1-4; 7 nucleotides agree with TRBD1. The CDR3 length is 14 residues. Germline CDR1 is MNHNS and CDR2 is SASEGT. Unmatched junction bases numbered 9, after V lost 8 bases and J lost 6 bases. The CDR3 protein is CASGVQGNHEKLFF. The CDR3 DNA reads TGTGCCAGCGGGGTACAGGGGAATCATGAAAAACTGTTTTTT.